This TCR beta chain was captured in a study of graft-versus-host responses after intestinal transplantation. Study overall: Recipients got multivisceral, liver-intestinal, or isolated intestinal transplants.

General study points: Recipient marrow harbored GvH clones, some of which surfaced first in ileum or blood. Early after transplant, HvG declines were associated with peak levels of circulating GvH clones. Allografts carried high graft-versus-host to host-versus-graft clonal ratios in patients having graft-donor T cell macrochimerism.

Comment on this clone: Its antigen is unknown. This same CDR3 is encoded by further DNA sequences in the sample.

From germline, CDR1 is DFQATT and CDR2 SNEGSKA (reference sequence). With 3 bases removed from V and 6 bases from J, the gap between germline ends came to 3 bases. The CDR3 loop spans 10 amino acids. The table came from immunoSEQ multiplex PCR; TCRdb's copy has only in-frame clones and leaves some out. The sample holds about 86,000 clones; roughly nine tenths are singletons and the top ten take roughly 0.28%. Specimen: unstimulated CD4+ T cells sorted from spleen or lymph node cells, collected before transplant. The origin of this receptor is a human donor who was the organ donor for an intestinal transplant. The genes are TRBV20-1 and TRBJ2-1; D is undetermined. This CDR3 reads CSARSNEQFF. As DNA, the CDR3 is TGCAGTGCTAGGAGCAATGAGCAGTTCTTC.